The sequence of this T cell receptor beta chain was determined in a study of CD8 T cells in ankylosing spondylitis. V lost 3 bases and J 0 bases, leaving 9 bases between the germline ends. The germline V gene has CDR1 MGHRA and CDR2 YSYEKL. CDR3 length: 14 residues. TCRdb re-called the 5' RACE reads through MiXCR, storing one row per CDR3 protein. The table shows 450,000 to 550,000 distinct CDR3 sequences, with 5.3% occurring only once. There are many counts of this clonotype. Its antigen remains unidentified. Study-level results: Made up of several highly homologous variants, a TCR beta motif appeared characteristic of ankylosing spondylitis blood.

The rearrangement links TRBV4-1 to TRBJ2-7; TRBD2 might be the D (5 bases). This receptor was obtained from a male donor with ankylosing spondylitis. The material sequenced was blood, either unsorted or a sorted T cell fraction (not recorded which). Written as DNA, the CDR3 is TGCGCCAGCAGCCATTTTGGGAGCTCCTACGAGCAGTACTTC. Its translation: CASSHFGSSYEQYF.